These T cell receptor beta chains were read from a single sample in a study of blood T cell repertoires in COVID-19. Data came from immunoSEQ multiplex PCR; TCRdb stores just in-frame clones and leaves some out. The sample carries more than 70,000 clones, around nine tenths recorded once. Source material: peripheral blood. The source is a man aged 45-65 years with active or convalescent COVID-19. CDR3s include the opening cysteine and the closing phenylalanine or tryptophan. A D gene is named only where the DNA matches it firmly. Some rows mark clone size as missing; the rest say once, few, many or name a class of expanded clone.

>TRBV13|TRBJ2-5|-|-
CASSPPPGGGTQYF
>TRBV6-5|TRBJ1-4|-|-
CASKLAATNEKLFF
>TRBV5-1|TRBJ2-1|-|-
CASSRFGVEQFF
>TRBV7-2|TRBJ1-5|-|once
CASSLGAGNNQPQHF
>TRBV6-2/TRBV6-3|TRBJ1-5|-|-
CASSYSGGLNQPQHF
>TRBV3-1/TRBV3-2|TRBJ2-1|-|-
CASSQERGGRAEQFF
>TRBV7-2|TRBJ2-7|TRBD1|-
CASSLFGTGYEQYF
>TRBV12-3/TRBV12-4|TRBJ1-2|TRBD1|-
CASTTGANYGYTF
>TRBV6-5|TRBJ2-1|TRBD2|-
CASSFRLAGGDNEQFF
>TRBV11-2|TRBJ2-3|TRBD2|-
CASSKSGGATDTQYF
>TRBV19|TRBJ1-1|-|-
CASSTGVPYTEAFF
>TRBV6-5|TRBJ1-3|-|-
CASSYSRYSGNTIYF
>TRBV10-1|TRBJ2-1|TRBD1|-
CASSSDRGNEQFF
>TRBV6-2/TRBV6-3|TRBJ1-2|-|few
CASSRGSSGYTF
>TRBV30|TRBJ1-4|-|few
CAAPGTSHEKLFF
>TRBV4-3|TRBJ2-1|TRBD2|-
CASSQEQVAGGLEQFF
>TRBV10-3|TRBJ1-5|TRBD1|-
CAIRDREGNQPQHF
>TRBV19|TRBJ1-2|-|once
CASSPKTGVYGYTF
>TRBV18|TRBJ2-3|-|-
CASSPPSREDTQYF
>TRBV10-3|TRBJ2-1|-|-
CAIGGGGNEQFF
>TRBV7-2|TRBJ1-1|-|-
CASSLIFNTEAFF
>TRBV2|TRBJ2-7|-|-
CASRARGHSYEQYF
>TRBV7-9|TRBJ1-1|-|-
CASRRTDPGDTEAFF
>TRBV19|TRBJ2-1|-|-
CASSTRDNRRHEQFF
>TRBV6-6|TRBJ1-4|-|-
CASSSRAREQAEKLFF
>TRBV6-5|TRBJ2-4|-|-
CASSYSFFAKNIQYF
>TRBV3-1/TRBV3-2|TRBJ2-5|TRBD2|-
CASSQAGGWETQYF
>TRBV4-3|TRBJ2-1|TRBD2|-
CASSQEVAGAYNEQFF
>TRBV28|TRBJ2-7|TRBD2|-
CASIPTSGDYEQYF
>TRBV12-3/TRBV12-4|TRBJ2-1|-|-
CASSFRGGEQFF
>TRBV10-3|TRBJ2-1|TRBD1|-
CAISESTGDTYNEQFF
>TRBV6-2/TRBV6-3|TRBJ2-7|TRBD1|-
CASSLFRDRGKGEQYF
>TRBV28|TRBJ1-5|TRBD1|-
CASIGAGGGQPQHF